This is a list of T cell receptor beta chains from one sample in a study of memory CD4+ T cells and cytomegalovirus serostatus. Data came from immunoSEQ multiplex PCR; TCRdb stores just in-frame clones and leaves some out. The repertoire consists of around 84,000 clones, with around 80% occurring once and the leading ten covering roughly 0.79%. Input material: memory CD4+ T cells from blood. The receptors stem from an adult in good health and CMV-seronegative. Each CDR3 is given with its conserved first and last residue. D genes are given only for firm matches. Rows may omit the clone size; those that give it use once, few, many or a size class.

J gene: TRBJ2-7
V gene: TRBV30
D gene: .
clone size: .
CDR3 protein: CAWSGAWGTYEQYF
CDR3 DNA: TGTGCCTGGAGTGGCGCCTGGGGGACTTACGAGCAGTACTTC

J gene: TRBJ1-2
V gene: TRBV28
D gene: .
clone size: .
CDR3 protein: CASRTSNYGYTF
CDR3 DNA: TGTGCCAGCAGGACCAGTAACTATGGCTACACCTTC

J gene: TRBJ2-6
V gene: TRBV15
D gene: .
clone size: .
CDR3 protein: CATSTPDSTGANVLTF
CDR3 DNA: TGTGCCACCAGCACCCCCGACAGTACTGGGGCCAACGTCCTGACTTTC

J gene: TRBJ2-1
V gene: TRBV2
D gene: .
clone size: .
CDR3 protein: CASSEGAYNEQFF
CDR3 DNA: TGTGCCAGCAGTGAAGGGGCATACAATGAGCAGTTCTTC

J gene: TRBJ1-5
V gene: TRBV2
D gene: .
clone size: .
CDR3 protein: CASSEGRYQPQHF
CDR3 DNA: TGTGCCAGCAGTGAGGGACGCTATCAGCCCCAGCATTTT

J gene: TRBJ2-1
V gene: TRBV9
D gene: .
clone size: .
CDR3 protein: CASSVRDISYNEQFF
CDR3 DNA: TGTGCCAGCAGCGTACGGGACATCTCCTACAATGAGCAGTTCTTC

J gene: TRBJ2-2
V gene: TRBV19
D gene: .
clone size: .
CDR3 protein: CASSIIGKPATGELFF
CDR3 DNA: TGTGCCAGTAGTATAATAGGGAAGCCGGCCACCGGGGAGCTGTTTTTT

J gene: TRBJ2-1
V gene: TRBV30
D gene: TRBD1
clone size: .
CDR3 protein: CAFLRQGSYNEQFF
CDR3 DNA: TGTGCCTTCCTGCGACAGGGCTCCTACAATGAGCAGTTCTTC

J gene: TRBJ1-1
V gene: TRBV29-1
D gene: TRBD1
clone size: .
CDR3 protein: CSVEKRTGGSTEAFF
CDR3 DNA: TGCAGCGTTGAAAAAAGGACAGGGGGCTCTACTGAAGCTTTCTTT

J gene: TRBJ1-3
V gene: TRBV15
D gene: .
clone size: .
CDR3 protein: CATRNWGNTIYF
CDR3 DNA: TGTGCCACCAGGAACTGGGGAAACACCATATATTTT

J gene: TRBJ2-5
V gene: TRBV4-3
D gene: .
clone size: .
CDR3 protein: CASSQGGRGVQETQYF
CDR3 DNA: TGCGCCAGCAGCCAGGGGGGAAGGGGAGTTCAAGAGACCCAGTACTTC

J gene: TRBJ1-2
V gene: TRBV7-8
D gene: .
clone size: .
CDR3 protein: CASSLSGGGYTF
CDR3 DNA: TGTGCCAGCAGCCTTAGTGGGGGGGGCTACACCTTC

J gene: TRBJ1-2
V gene: TRBV5-5
D gene: .
clone size: once
CDR3 protein: CASSLIIGGSGYTF
CDR3 DNA: TGTGCCAGCAGCTTGATAATTGGGGGGAGTGGCTACACCTTC

J gene: TRBJ2-1
V gene: TRBV28
D gene: .
clone size: .
CDR3 protein: CASSRTGYEQFF
CDR3 DNA: TGTGCCAGCAGTCGTACAGGGTATGAGCAGTTCTTC

J gene: TRBJ1-2
V gene: TRBV10-3
D gene: .
clone size: once
CDR3 protein: CAISDSGTERGTF
CDR3 DNA: TGTGCCATCAGTGACTCCGGGACGGAGAGGGGCACCTTC

J gene: TRBJ2-6
V gene: TRBV4-3
D gene: .
clone size: .
CDR3 protein: CASSQGQWGANVLTF
CDR3 DNA: TGCGCCAGCAGCCAAGGACAGTGGGGGGCCAACGTCCTGACTTTC

J gene: TRBJ1-3
V gene: TRBV30
D gene: .
clone size: .
CDR3 protein: CAWSSTGFGGTIYF
CDR3 DNA: TGTGCCTGGAGTTCCACTGGTTTCGGGGGCACCATATATTTT

J gene: TRBJ2-7
V gene: TRBV7-2
D gene: TRBD2
clone size: .
CDR3 protein: CASSIPRTSSYEQYF
CDR3 DNA: TGTGCCAGCAGCATCCCGCGGACTAGCTCCTACGAGCAGTACTTC

J gene: TRBJ1-1
V gene: TRBV2
D gene: .
clone size: .
CDR3 protein: CASSAGEAFF
CDR3 DNA: TGTGCCAGCTCGGCAGGGGAGGCTTTCTTT

J gene: TRBJ2-7
V gene: TRBV6-6
D gene: TRBD1
clone size: .
CDR3 protein: CASSLTGGDEQYF
CDR3 DNA: TGTGCCAGCAGTCTAACAGGGGGCGACGAGCAGTACTTC

J gene: TRBJ1-2
V gene: TRBV10-3
D gene: .
clone size: .
CDR3 protein: CAISESGLSLGNYGYTF
CDR3 DNA: TGTGCCATCAGTGAGTCGGGACTGTCACTCGGGAACTATGGCTACACCTTC

J gene: TRBJ2-3
V gene: TRBV15
D gene: .
clone size: .
CDR3 protein: CATSRVSHPVEYTQYF
CDR3 DNA: TGTGCCACCAGCAGAGTATCCCATCCCGTGGAGTATACGCAGTATTTT

J gene: TRBJ2-5
V gene: TRBV29-1
D gene: TRBD2
clone size: .
CDR3 protein: CSARGGPGTQYF
CDR3 DNA: TGCAGCGCGCGGGGAGGGCCCGGGACCCAGTACTTC

J gene: TRBJ1-2
V gene: TRBV7-2
D gene: .
clone size: once
CDR3 protein: CASSSSTGSGYTF
CDR3 DNA: TGTGCCAGCAGCTCATCTACAGGGTCTGGCTACACCTTC

J gene: TRBJ2-2
V gene: TRBV7-7
D gene: .
clone size: .
CDR3 protein: CASSLRVGLNTGELFF
CDR3 DNA: TGTGCTAGCAGCTTACGTGTCGGTTTGAACACCGGGGAGCTGTTTTTT

J gene: TRBJ1-1
V gene: TRBV18
D gene: TRBD1
clone size: .
CDR3 protein: CASSPRTGPNTEAFF
CDR3 DNA: TGTGCCAGCTCTCCCAGGACAGGACCGAACACTGAAGCTTTCTTT

J gene: TRBJ2-5
V gene: TRBV11-3
D gene: TRBD1
clone size: .
CDR3 protein: CASSPGTGIKTQYF
CDR3 DNA: TGTGCCAGCAGCCCCGGGACAGGGATTAAGACCCAGTACTTC

J gene: TRBJ2-7
V gene: TRBV19
D gene: TRBD1
clone size: .
CDR3 protein: CASSRGLGDYEQYF
CDR3 DNA: TGTGCCAGTAGCAGGGGGCTAGGGGACTACGAGCAGTACTTC

J gene: TRBJ2-2
V gene: TRBV10-3
D gene: TRBD2
clone size: .
CDR3 protein: CAISITSGAVNTGELFF
CDR3 DNA: TGTGCCATCAGTATAACTAGCGGGGCCGTGAACACCGGGGAGCTGTTTTTT

J gene: TRBJ2-6
V gene: TRBV19
D gene: .
clone size: once
CDR3 protein: CASSLGLSGANVLTF
CDR3 DNA: TGTGCCAGTAGTCTGGGGCTCTCTGGGGCCAACGTCCTGACTTTC

J gene: TRBJ2-3
V gene: TRBV28
D gene: TRBD2
clone size: .
CDR3 protein: CASSSPGLAGITDTQYF
CDR3 DNA: TGTGCCAGCAGTTCTCCGGGACTAGCGGGCATCACAGATACGCAGTATTTT

J gene: TRBJ2-1
V gene: TRBV6-6
D gene: TRBD1
clone size: .
CDR3 protein: CASSSSGTGGFNEQFF
CDR3 DNA: TGTGCCAGCAGTTCTTCCGGGACAGGCGGCTTCAATGAGCAGTTCTTC

J gene: TRBJ1-1
V gene: TRBV4-1
D gene: TRBD1
clone size: once
CDR3 protein: CASSQEEGASTEAFF
CDR3 DNA: TGCGCCAGCAGCCAAGAGGAGGGGGCGAGCACTGAAGCTTTCTTT

J gene: TRBJ2-1
V gene: TRBV9
D gene: .
clone size: few
CDR3 protein: CASSVGLGSSYNEQFF
CDR3 DNA: TGTGCCAGCAGCGTAGGTCTGGGAAGCTCCTACAATGAGCAGTTCTTC

J gene: TRBJ1-6
V gene: TRBV7-8
D gene: TRBD1
clone size: .
CDR3 protein: CASSSGTGLGRYNSPLHF
CDR3 DNA: TGTGCCAGCAGCTCCGGGACAGGGCTTGGTCGCTATAATTCACCCCTCCACTTT

J gene: TRBJ1-2
V gene: TRBV27
D gene: .
clone size: .
CDR3 protein: CASSSGPRGAYGYTF
CDR3 DNA: TGTGCCAGCAGTTCCGGGCCCCGTGGGGCTTATGGCTACACCTTC

J gene: TRBJ1-1
V gene: TRBV7-9
D gene: .
clone size: .
CDR3 protein: CASSLLQGMNTEAFF
CDR3 DNA: TGTGCCAGCAGCTTATTGCAGGGGATGAACACTGAAGCTTTCTTT

J gene: TRBJ1-2
V gene: TRBV11-2
D gene: .
clone size: .
CDR3 protein: CASSLMNYGYTF
CDR3 DNA: TGTGCCAGCAGTCTCATGAACTATGGCTACACCTTC

J gene: TRBJ2-2
V gene: TRBV9
D gene: .
clone size: .
CDR3 protein: CASSYMGESNTGELFF
CDR3 DNA: TGTGCCAGCAGCTATATGGGAGAATCGAACACCGGGGAGCTGTTTTTT

J gene: TRBJ2-3
V gene: TRBV6-5
D gene: TRBD2
clone size: .
CDR3 protein: CASSRIAGSQYF
CDR3 DNA: TGTGCCAGCAGCCGGATAGCGGGGTCGCAGTATTTT

J gene: TRBJ1-5
V gene: TRBV27
D gene: TRBD1
clone size: .
CDR3 protein: CASSFLQGQPQHF
CDR3 DNA: TGTGCCAGCAGTTTCTTACAGGGGCAGCCCCAGCATTTT

J gene: TRBJ1-3
V gene: TRBV15
D gene: TRBD1
clone size: .
CDR3 protein: CATSSGQGTGNTIYF
CDR3 DNA: TGTGCCACCAGCAGTGGACAGGGAACTGGAAACACCATATATTTT

J gene: TRBJ1-4
V gene: TRBV7-8
D gene: TRBD1
clone size: .
CDR3 protein: CASSLARQGRGEKLFF
CDR3 DNA: TGTGCCAGCAGCTTAGCACGACAGGGACGGGGGGAAAAACTGTTTTTT

J gene: TRBJ1-2
V gene: TRBV7-2
D gene: .
clone size: .
CDR3 protein: CASSLQFGQVYGYTF
CDR3 DNA: TGTGCCAGCAGCTTACAATTCGGGCAGGTCTATGGCTACACCTTC

J gene: TRBJ1-2
V gene: TRBV7-9
D gene: .
clone size: .
CDR3 protein: CASSLVGRGAKEHGYTF
CDR3 DNA: TGTGCCAGCAGCTTAGTTGGCAGGGGAGCTAAAGAGCATGGCTACACCTTC

J gene: TRBJ2-1
V gene: TRBV7-9
D gene: .
clone size: .
CDR3 protein: CASSLRLDLNNEQFF
CDR3 DNA: TGTGCCAGCAGCTTGAGACTAGACCTCAACAATGAGCAGTTCTTC